This paragraph covers one T cell receptor (beta chain) sequence. Vbeta (60) and Jbeta (13) primers were used in the PCR. Profiling relied on immunoSEQ multiplex PCR, and the TCRdb table lists in-frame clones only, not all of them. The table has around 200,000 clones, about 62% seen once; the top ten hold less than 3%. This CDR3 spans 15 amino acids. After removal of 6 bases from V and 4 bases from J, the junction contained 10 bases not matched to a gene. Germline CDR1 reads SGHRS; CDR2 reads YFSETQ. This sample is part of a study of cytomegalovirus exposure and HLA in healthy donors. The sequencing input was PBMCs. The chain recombines TRBV5-1 with TRBJ2-3; TRBD2 matches 8 bases. The source of this sequence is a man aged 40-49 years in good health and CMV-seronegative. The CDR3 coding sequence is TGCGCCAGCACCGAGGGGGGAGCGGGAGCAGATACGCAGTATTTT. Translating it yields CASTEGGAGADTQYF. Using reference TRBV5-1 and TRBJ2-3 for the parts outside the CDR3, the full variable domain is KAGVTQTPRYLIKTRGQQVTLSCSPISGHRSVSWYQQTPGQGLQFLFEYFSETQRNKGNFPGRFSGRQFSNSRSEMNVSTLELGDSALYLCASTEGGAGADTQYFGPGTRLTVL.